This TCR beta chain was captured by sequencing in a study of T cell responses to AZD1222 COVID-19 vaccine. Generated by immunoSEQ multiplex PCR, the TCRdb table keeps only in-frame clones and is missing some. The data contain some 120,000 clones, 92% of them singletons. V lost 8 bases, J lost 9 bases, and 10 bases stayed unmatched. CDR3 length equals 14 residues. CDR1 is MNHEY and CDR2 is SVGAGI in the germline V gene. This receptor was obtained from an adult who received the AZD1222 COVID-19 vaccine. This rearrangement joins TRBV6-5 to TRBJ1-5; TRBD1 aligns across 10 bases. The sample here was peripheral blood, taken 28 days after the second AZD1222 dose. The CDR3 nucleotides read TGTGCCAGCTCAGACAGGGGGCGTTATATGCCCCAGCATTTT. Translating gives CASSDRGRYMPQHF.